This TCR beta chain was found in a study of regulatory T cells. Amplification used 52 TRBV primers and 13 TRBJ primers. The assay was immunoSEQ multiplex PCR, and TCRdb's table has in-frame clones only and misses some. The data show tens of thousands of clones, approximately 91% seen once. A couple of CD3G-deficient patients had more severe autoimmunity; all had some. Patients aged 2 to 39 years had fewer naive and more memory CD4+ and CD8+ T cells. Sorting split CD4+ cells into CD25-high CD127-low Tregs and CD25-low CD127-high conventional T cells. V lost 3 bases and J lost 5; bases outside the gene matches: 4. This CDR3 has 14 amino acids. The germline V gene has CDR1 PRHDT and CDR2 FYEKMQ (reference sequence). Study results and caveats: In patients, unique TRB V-J pairs were restricted and V/J usage skewed, especially in Tregs. In CD3G-deficient patients, conventional CD4+ T cells were enriched for hydrophobic CDR3 residues at positions 6 and 7.

As to this clone: As yet, its antigen is unknown.

This TCR derives from a child under 18 with CD3G deficiency. The chain uses TRBV13 and TRBJ2-1; 7 bases are a match to TRBD2. Sample: conventional CD4+ T cells sorted from blood. The CDR3 sequence is CASSFGGSDNEQFF. DNA of the CDR3: TGTGCCAGCAGCTTTGGCGGGAGTGACAATGAGCAGTTCTTC. Drawing the rest from reference TRBV13 and TRBJ2-1, the complete variable domain is AAGVIQSPRHLIKEKRETATLKCYPIPRHDTVYWYQQGPGQDPQFLISFYEKMQSDKGSIPDRFSAQQFSDYHSELNMSSLELGDSALYFCASSFGGSDNEQFFGPGTRLTVL.